The subject of this entry is one T cell receptor beta chain. Authors' processing steps: Reference gene primer amplification in the assay estimated nucleated cell counts. Repertoires were generated with immunoSEQ multiplex PCR, while TCRdb's copy carries only in-frame clones and drops some. V and J calls and clone size are as listed in that table; D and trimming were resolved from the DNA. This sample yields 150,000 to 180,000 clones, of which roughly nine tenths are seen a single time; about 15% belongs to the top ten. Germline trimming cut 8 bases from V and 0 bases from J; bases unmatched to any gene: 9. The germline gives CDR1 LNHDA, CDR2 SQIVND (reference sequence). The CDR3 loop spans 16 amino acids. The sample belongs to a study of blood T cell repertoires in COVID-19. Study summary: Spain, Italy and the United States supplied samples that represented acute and convalescent COVID-19. From T cells, B-cell-depleted T cells, or PBMCs came the material, which was cDNA or gDNA.

Material: peripheral blood. The clonotype originates from a woman aged 40 to 50 with acute or convalescent COVID-19. The chain is built from TRBV19 and TRBJ2-3; TRBD1 matches at 9 bases. This CDR3 reads CASPGQGFTSTDTQYF. CDR3 bases: TGTGCCAGTCCGGGACAGGGATTTACTAGCACAGATACGCAGTATTTT.